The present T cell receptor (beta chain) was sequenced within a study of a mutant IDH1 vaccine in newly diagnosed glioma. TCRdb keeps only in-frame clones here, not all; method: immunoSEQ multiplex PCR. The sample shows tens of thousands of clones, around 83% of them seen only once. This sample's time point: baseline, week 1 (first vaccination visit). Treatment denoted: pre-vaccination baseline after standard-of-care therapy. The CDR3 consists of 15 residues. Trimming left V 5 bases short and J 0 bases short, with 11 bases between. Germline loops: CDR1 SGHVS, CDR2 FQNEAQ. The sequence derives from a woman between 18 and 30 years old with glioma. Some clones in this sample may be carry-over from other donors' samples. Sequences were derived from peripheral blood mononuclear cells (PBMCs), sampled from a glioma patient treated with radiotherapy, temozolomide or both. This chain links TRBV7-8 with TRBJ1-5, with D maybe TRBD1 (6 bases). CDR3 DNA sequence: TGTGCCAGCAGCCCGACAGGACTTAGCAATCAGCCCCAGCATTTT. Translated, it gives CASSPTGLSNQPQHF.